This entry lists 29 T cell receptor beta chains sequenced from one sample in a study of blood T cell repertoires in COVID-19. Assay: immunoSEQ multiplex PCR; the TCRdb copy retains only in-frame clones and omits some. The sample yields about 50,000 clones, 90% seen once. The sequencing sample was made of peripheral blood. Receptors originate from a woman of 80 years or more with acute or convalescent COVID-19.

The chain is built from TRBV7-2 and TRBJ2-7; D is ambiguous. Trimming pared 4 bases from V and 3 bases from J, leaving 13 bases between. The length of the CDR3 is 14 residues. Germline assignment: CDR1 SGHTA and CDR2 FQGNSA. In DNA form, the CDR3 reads TGTGCCAGCAGCTACCCGTCGATCAGCTACGAGCAGTACTTC. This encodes CASSYPSISYEQYF.

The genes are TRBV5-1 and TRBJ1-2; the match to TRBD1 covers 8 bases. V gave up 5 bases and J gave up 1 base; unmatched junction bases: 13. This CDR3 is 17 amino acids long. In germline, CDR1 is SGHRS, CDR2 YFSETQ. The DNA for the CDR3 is TGCGCCAGCAGATTCCAGGGGGCGATGAGCCATAACTATGGCTACACCTTC. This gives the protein CASRFQGAMSHNYGYTF.

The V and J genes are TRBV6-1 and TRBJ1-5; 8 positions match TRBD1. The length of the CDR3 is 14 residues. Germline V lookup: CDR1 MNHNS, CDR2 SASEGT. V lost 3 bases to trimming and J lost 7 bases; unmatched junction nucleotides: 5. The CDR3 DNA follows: TGTGCCAGCAGTGAGACAGGGGCACACCAGCCCCAGCATTTT. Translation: CASSETGAHQPQHF.

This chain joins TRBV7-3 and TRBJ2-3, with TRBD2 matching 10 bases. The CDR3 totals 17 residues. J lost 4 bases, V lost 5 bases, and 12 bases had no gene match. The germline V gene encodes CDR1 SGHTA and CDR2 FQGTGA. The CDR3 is CASSLTGTSVRSDTQYF. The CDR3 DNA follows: TGTGCCAGCAGCCTCACCGGGACTAGCGTTCGGTCAGATACGCAGTATTTT.

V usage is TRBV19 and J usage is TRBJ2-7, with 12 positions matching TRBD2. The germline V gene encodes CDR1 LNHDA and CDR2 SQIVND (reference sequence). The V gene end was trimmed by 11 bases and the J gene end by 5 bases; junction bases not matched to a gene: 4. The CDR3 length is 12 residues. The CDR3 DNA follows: TGTGCCGGCCGACTAGCGGGAGACGAGCAGTACTTC. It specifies CAGRLAGDEQYF.

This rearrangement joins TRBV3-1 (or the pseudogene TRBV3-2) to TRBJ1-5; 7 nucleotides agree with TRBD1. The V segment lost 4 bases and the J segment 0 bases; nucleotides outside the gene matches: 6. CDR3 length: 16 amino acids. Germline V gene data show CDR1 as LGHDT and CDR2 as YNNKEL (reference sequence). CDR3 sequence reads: CASSPGTDYSNQPQHF. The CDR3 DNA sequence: TGTGCCAGCAGCCCCGGGACAGATTATAGCAATCAGCCCCAGCATTTT.

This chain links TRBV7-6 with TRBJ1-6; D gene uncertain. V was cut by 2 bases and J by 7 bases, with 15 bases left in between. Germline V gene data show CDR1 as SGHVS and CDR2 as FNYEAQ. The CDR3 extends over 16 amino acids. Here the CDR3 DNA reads TGTGCCAGCAGCTTACGGCCACCGGGAGGAAATTCACCCCTCCACTTT. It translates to CASSLRPPGGNSPLHF. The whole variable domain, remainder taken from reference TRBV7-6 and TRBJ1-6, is GAGVSQSPRYKVTKRGQDVALRCDPISGHVSLYWYRQALGQGPEFLTYFNYEAQQDKSGLPNDRFSAERPEGSISTLTIQRTEQRDSAMYRCASSLRPPGGNSPLHFGNGTRLTVT.

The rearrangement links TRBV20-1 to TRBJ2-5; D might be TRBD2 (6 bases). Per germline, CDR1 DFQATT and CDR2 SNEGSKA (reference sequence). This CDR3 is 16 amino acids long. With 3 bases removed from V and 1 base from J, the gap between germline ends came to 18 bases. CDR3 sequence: CSASVLRAGIQETQYF. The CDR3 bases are TGCAGTGCTAGTGTTTTAAGGGCGGGGATCCAAGAGACCCAGTACTTC.

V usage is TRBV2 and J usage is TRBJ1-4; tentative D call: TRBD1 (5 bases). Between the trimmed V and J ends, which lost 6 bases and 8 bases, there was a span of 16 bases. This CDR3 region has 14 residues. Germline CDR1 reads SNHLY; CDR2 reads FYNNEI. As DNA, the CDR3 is TGTGCCAGCAGCGAGAGACAGCCAGGGGAAAAACTGTTTTTT. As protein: CASSERQPGEKLFF.

In DNA, the CDR3 is TGTGCCAGCAAAAGCCCAGGGGTGAACACTGAAGCTTTCTTT. Translating it yields CASKSPGVNTEAFF. The chain combines TRBV28 with TRBJ1-1; a possible D gene is TRBD1 (6 bases). The CDR3 is 14 residues long. Trimming pared 7 bases from V and 0 bases from J, leaving 12 bases between. The V gene's germline CDR1 is MDHEN and CDR2 SYDVKM.

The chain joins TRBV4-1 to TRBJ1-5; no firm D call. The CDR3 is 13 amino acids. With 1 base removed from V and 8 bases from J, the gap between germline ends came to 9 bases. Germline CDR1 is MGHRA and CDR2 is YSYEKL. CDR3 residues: CASSQAREEPQHF. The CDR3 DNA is TGCGCCAGCAGCCAAGCCCGGGAGGAGCCCCAGCATTTT.

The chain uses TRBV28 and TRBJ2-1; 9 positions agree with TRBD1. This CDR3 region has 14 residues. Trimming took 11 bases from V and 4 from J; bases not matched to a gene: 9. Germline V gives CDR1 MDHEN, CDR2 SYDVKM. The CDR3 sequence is CAGQTGGNYNEQFF. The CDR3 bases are TGTGCCGGACAGACAGGGGGGAATTACAATGAGCAGTTCTTC.

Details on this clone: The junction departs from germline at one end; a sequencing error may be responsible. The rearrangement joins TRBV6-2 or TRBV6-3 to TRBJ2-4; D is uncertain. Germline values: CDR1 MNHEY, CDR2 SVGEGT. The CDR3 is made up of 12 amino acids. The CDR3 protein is CASSNSGNIQYF. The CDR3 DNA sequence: TGTGCCAGCAGTAACTCCGGAAACATTCAGTACTTC.

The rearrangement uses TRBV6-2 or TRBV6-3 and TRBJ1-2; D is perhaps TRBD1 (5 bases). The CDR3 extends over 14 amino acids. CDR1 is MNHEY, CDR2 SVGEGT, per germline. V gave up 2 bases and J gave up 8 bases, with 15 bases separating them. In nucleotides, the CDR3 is TGTGCCAGCAGTTACGTGTACCTTAGGGGCGGCTACACCTTC. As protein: CASSYVYLRGGYTF.

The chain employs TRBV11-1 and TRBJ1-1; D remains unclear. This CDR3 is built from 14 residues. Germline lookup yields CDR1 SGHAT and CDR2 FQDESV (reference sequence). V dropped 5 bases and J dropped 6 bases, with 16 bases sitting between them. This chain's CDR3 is CASSETGRNAEAFF. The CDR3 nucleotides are TGTGCCAGCAGCGAGACCGGGAGGAATGCTGAAGCTTTCTTT.

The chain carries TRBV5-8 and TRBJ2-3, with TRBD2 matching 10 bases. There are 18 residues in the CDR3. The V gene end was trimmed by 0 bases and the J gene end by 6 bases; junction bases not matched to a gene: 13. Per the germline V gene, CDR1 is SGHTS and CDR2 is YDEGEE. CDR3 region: CASSLGIAGGSYPDTQYF. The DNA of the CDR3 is TGTGCCAGCAGCTTGGGGATAGCGGGAGGTTCCTACCCGGATACGCAGTATTTT.

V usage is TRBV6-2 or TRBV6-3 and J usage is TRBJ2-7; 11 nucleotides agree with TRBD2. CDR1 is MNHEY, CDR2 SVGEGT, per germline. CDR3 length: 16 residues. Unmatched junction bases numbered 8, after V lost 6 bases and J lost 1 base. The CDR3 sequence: CASSSAGTSGSYEQYF. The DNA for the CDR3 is TGTGCCAGCAGCTCGGCTGGGACTAGCGGATCCTACGAGCAGTACTTC.

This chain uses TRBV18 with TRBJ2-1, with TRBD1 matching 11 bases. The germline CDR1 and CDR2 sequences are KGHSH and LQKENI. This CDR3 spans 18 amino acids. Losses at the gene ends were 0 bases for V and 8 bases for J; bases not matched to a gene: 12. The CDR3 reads CASSPPWAGQGEGYEQFF. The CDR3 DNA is TGTGCCAGCTCACCACCTTGGGCGGGACAGGGGGAAGGCTATGAGCAGTTCTTC. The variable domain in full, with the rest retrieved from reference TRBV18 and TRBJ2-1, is NAGVMQNPRHLVRRRGQEARLRCSPMKGHSHVYWYRQLPEEGLKFMVYLQKENIIDESGMPKERFSAEFPKEGPSILRIQQVVRGDSAAYFCASSPPWAGQGEGYEQFFGPGTRLTVL.

Written as DNA, the CDR3 is TGTGCCAGCAGCGTTGGGACAGGGTTCGGTTCACCCCTCCACTTT. As protein: CASSVGTGFGSPLHF. The gene calls are TRBV9 and TRBJ1-6, with 9 nucleotides matching TRBD1. Trimming cost V 2 bases and J 9 bases; bases outside gene matches: 6. This CDR3 has 15 residues. Germline assignment: CDR1 SGDLS and CDR2 YYNGEE.

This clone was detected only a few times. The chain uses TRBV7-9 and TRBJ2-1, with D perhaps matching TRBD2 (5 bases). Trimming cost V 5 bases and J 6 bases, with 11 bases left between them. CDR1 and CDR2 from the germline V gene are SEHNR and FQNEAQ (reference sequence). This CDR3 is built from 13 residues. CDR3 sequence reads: CASSLSAANEQFF. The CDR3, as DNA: TGTGCCAGCAGCCTGTCAGCGGCCAATGAGCAGTTCTTC.

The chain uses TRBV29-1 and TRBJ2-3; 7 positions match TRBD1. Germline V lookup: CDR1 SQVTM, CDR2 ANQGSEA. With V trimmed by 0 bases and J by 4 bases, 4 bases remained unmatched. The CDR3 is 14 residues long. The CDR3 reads CSVEDRQGSDTQYF. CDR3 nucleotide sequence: TGCAGCGTTGAAGACCGACAGGGTTCAGATACGCAGTATTTT.

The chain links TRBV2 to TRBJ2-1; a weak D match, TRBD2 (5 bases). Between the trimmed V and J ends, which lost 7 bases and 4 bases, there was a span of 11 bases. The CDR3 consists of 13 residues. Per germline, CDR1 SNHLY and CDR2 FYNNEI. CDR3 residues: CASIKTGYNEQFF. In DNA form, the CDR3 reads TGTGCCAGCATCAAGACGGGATACAATGAGCAGTTCTTC.

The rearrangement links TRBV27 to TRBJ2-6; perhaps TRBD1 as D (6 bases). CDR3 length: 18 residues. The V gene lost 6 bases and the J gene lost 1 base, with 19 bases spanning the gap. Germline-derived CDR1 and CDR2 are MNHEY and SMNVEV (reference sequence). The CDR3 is CASSPYWAGVSGANVLTF. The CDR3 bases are TGTGCCAGCAGCCCATATTGGGCAGGGGTGTCTGGGGCCAACGTCCTGACTTTC.

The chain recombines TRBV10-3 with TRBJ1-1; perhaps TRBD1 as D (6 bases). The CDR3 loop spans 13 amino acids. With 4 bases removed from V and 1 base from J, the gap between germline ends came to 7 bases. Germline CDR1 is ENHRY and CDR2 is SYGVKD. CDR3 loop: CAISVRGNTEAFF. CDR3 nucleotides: TGTGCCATCAGTGTCAGGGGGAACACTGAAGCTTTCTTT.

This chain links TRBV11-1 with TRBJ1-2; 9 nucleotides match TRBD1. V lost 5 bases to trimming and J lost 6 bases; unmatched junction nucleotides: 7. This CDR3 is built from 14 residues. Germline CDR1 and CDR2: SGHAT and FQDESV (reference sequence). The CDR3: CASSPYGQGNGYTF. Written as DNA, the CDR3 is TGTGCCAGCAGCCCCTATGGACAGGGGAATGGCTACACCTTC.

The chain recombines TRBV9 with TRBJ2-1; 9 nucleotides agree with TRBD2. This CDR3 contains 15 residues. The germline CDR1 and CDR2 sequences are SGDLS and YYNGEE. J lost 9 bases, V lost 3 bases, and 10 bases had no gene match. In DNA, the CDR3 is TGTGCCAGCAGCGCGGGCGGGAGGGGGTATACTGAGCAGTTCTTC. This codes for CASSAGGRGYTEQFF.

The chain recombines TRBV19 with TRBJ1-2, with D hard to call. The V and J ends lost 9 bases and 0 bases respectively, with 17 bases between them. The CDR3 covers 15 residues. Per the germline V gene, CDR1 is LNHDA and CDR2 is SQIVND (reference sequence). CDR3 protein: CASRPQYISNYGYTF. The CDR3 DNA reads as TGTGCCAGCCGCCCCCAGTACATCTCTAACTATGGCTACACCTTC.

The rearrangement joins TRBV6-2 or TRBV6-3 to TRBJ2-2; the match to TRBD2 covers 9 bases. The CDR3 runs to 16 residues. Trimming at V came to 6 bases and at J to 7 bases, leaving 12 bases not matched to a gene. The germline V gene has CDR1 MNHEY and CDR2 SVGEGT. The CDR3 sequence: CASSRSGGRAIGELFF. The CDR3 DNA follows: TGTGCCAGCAGCAGGAGCGGCGGGAGGGCCATCGGGGAGCTGTTTTTT.

For the CDR3, the DNA is TGTGCCAGCAGCTTAAATTTAGCGGGAGGACCTTTCAATGAGCAGTTCTTC. It translates to CASSLNLAGGPFNEQFF. This rearrangement joins TRBV7-6 to TRBJ2-1, with 10 bases identical to TRBD2. The CDR3 loop spans 17 amino acids. Germline lookup yields CDR1 SGHVS and CDR2 FNYEAQ. The J segment lost 6 bases and the V segment lost 2 bases, leaving 10 bases of the junction unmatched.